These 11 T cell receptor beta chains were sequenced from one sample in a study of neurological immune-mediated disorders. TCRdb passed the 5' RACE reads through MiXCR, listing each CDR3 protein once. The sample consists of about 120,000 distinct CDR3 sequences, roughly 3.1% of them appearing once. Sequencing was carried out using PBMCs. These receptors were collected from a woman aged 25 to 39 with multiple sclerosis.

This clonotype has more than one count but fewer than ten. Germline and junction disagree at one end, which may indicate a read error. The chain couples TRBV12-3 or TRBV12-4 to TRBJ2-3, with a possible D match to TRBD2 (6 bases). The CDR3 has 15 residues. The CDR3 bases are TGTACCAGCAGTTATACTAGCTGGTACACAGATACGCAGTATTTT. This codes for CTSSYTSWYTDTQYF.

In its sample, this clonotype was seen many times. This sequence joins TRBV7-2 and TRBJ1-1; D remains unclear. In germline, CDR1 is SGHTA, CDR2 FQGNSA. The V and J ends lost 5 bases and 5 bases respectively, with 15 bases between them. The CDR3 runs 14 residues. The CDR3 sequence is CASSLRAGRTEAFF. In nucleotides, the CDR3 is TGTGCCAGCAGCCTGAGGGCAGGCAGGACTGAAGCTTTCTTT. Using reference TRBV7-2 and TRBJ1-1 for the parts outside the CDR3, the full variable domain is GAGVSQSPSNKVTEKGKDVELRCDPISGHTALYWYRQSLGQGLEFLIYFQGNSAPDKSGLPSDRFSAERTGGSVSTLTIQRTQQEDSAVYLCASSLRAGRTEAFFGQGTRLTVV.

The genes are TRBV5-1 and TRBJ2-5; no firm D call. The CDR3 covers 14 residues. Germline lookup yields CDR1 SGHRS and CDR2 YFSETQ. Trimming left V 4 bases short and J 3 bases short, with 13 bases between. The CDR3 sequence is CASSPVTNKETQYF. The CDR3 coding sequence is TGCGCCAGCAGCCCCGTAACGAACAAAGAGACCCAGTACTTC.

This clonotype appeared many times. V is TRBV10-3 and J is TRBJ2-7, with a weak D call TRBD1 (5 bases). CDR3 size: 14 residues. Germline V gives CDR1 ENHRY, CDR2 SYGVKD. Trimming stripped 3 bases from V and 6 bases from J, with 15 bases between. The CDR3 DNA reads TGTGCCATCAGTGAAGGTGGGTCTAGGGGCGAGCAGTACTTC. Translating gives CAISEGGSRGEQYF.

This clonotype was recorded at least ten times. DNA of the CDR3: TGCAGCGTCTGGACAGGGACCCTATGGGGCTACACCTTC. Protein sequence: CSVWTGTLWGYTF. This chain connects TRBV29-1 to TRBJ1-2; 8 positions agree with TRBD1. This CDR3 comprises 13 residues. V shed 6 bases and J 8 bases; nucleotides not matched to a gene: 11. Germline loops: CDR1 SQVTM, CDR2 ANQGSEA.

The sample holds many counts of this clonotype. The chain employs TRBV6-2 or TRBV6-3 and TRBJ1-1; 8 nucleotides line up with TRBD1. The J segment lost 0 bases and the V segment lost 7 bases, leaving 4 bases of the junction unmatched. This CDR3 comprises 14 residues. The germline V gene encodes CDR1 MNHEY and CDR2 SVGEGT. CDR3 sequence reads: CASKLDRVNTEAFF. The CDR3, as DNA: TGTGCCAGCAAATTGGACAGGGTGAACACTGAAGCTTTCTTT.

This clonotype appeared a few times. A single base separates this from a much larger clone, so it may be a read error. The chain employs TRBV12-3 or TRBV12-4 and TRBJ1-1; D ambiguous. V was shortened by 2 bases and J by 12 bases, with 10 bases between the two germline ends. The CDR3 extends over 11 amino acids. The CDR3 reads CASSLTGGTFF. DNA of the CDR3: TGTGCCAGCAGTTTAACGGGTGGGACTTTCTTT.

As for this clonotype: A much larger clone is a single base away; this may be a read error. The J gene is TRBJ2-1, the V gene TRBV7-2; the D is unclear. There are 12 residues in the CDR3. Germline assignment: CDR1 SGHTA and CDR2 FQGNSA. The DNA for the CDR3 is TGTGTCAGCAGCGTGCCGGGCCTTGAGCAGTTCTTC. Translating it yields CVSSVPGLEQFF.

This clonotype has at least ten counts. CDR3: CASSPPVGINYGYTF. The CDR3 region has the DNA TGTGCCAGCAGCCCCCCGGTTGGGATTAACTATGGCTACACCTTC. The rearrangement joins TRBV7-9 to TRBJ1-2; D is uncertain. Trimming pared 5 bases from V and 1 base from J, leaving 14 bases between. From germline, CDR1 is SEHNR and CDR2 FQNEAQ (reference sequence). There are 15 residues in the CDR3. Drawing the rest from reference TRBV7-9 and TRBJ1-2, the complete variable domain is DTGVSQNPRHKITKRGQNVTFRCDPISEHNRLYWYRQTLGQGPEFLTYFQNEAQLEKSRLLSDRFSAERPKGSFSTLEIQRTEQGDSAMYLCASSPPVGINYGYTFGSGTRLTVV.

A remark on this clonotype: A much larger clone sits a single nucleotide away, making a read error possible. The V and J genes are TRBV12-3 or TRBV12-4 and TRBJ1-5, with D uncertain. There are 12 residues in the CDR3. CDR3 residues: CVSSRSSKPQHF. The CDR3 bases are TGTGTCAGCAGTAGGTCGTCTAAGCCCCAGCATTTT.

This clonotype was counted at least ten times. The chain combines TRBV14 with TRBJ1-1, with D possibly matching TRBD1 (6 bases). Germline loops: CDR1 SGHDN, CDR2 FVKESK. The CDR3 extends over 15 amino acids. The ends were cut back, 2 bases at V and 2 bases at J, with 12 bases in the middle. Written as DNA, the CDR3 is TGTGCCAGCAGCCAATACAGGGACATAAACACTGAAGCTTTCTTT. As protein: CASSQYRDINTEAFF.